The subject of this entry is one T cell receptor (beta chain). The authors ran a second PCR of about 6 to 12 cycles using a sample-barcoded 5' primer and a J-beta primer mix. With 12 random nucleotides, a template-switch adaptor tagged each individual cDNA molecule. TCRdb ran MiXCR on the 5' RACE reads and lists one entry per CDR3 protein. The sample shows 1.8 million or so distinct CDR3 sequences, about two fifths of them seen only once. This specimen belongs to a study of blood T cells in healthy people across ages. The germline gives CDR1 SGHTA, CDR2 FQGTGA. There are 15 residues in the CDR3. Trimming cost V 0 bases and J 8 bases, with 16 bases left between them.

The chain employs TRBV7-3 and TRBJ1-1; D unclear. This clonotype was sampled from a human donor in good health. Sequencing used blood. CDR3 residues: CASSLTSAIRLEAFF. The CDR3 nucleotides are TGTGCCAGCAGCTTAACGTCAGCAATTCGCTTGGAAGCTTTCTTT.